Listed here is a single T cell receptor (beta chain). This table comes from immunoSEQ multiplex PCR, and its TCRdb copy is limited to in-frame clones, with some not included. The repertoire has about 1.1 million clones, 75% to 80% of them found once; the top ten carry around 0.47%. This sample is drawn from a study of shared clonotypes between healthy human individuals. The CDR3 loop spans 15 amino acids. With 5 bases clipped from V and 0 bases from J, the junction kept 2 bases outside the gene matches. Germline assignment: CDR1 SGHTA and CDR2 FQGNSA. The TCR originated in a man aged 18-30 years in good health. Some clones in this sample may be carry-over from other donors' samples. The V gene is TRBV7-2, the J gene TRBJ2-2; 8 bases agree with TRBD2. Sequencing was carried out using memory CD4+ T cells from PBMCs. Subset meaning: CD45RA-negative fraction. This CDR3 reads CASSRTSPNTGELFF. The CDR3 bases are TGTGCCAGCAGCCGGACTAGCCCGAACACCGGGGAGCTGTTTTTT.